One and the same sample provided the 5 T cell receptor beta chains below, sequenced in a study of beta chain features in type 1 diabetes. The entirety of the isolated RNA underwent reverse transcription, so expressed TCRB transcripts were sequenced. Assay used: immunoSEQ multiplex PCR; TCRdb lists only in-frame clones, some missing. The repertoire holds roughly 500,000 clones, with around 28% as singletons. The material sequenced was naive CD4+ T cells from blood. These receptor sequences come from a man between 18 and 35 years old in good health.

This sequence joins TRBV7-9 and TRBJ2-2, with 8 bases aligning to TRBD1. The CDR3 is 15 amino acids. Germline CDR1 and CDR2: SEHNR and FQNEAQ (reference sequence). The J segment lost 1 base and the V segment lost 5 bases, leaving 3 bases of the junction unmatched. CDR3 DNA sequence: TGTGCCAGCAGCGCGGGACAGGAGAACACCGGGGAGCTGTTTTTT. It is translated as CASSAGQENTGELFF.

A few counts support this clone. The chain recombines TRBV29-1 with TRBJ2-1; TRBD1 agrees at 8 bases. Germline trimming cut 6 bases from V and 1 base from J; bases unmatched to any gene: 2. Germline values: CDR1 SQVTM, CDR2 ANQGSEA. This CDR3 spans 13 amino acids. CDR3 amino acids: CSVGQGSYNEQFF. In DNA form, the CDR3 reads TGCAGCGTAGGACAGGGTTCCTACAATGAGCAGTTCTTC.

This sequence joins TRBV7-9 and TRBJ2-7, with D perhaps TRBD1 (5 bases). This CDR3 has 17 residues. Trimming took off 5 bases at V and 3 bases at J, with 23 bases between the two ends. The germline CDR1 and CDR2 sequences are SEHNR and FQNEAQ (reference sequence). The CDR3 spells CASSRSPGGQFLYEQYF. The CDR3 nucleotides are TGTGCCAGCAGCCGCTCGCCCGGCGGACAATTTCTCTACGAGCAGTACTTC.

This clone has just a few counts. This chain joins TRBV5-1 and TRBJ2-2; D is uncertain. The CDR3 is 12 amino acids. Trimming removed 4 bases at V and 2 bases at J, with 3 bases between. The germline V gene encodes CDR1 SGHRS and CDR2 YFSETQ. The CDR3, as DNA: TGCGCCAGCAGCAAAAACACCGGGGAGCTGTTTTTT. Protein: CASSKNTGELFF.

The V gene is TRBV9, the J gene TRBJ2-1, with TRBD2 matching 7 bases. Germline trimming cut 3 bases from V and 2 bases from J; bases unmatched to any gene: 5. Germline V CDR1 and CDR2: SGDLS, YYNGEE. The CDR3 has 15 residues. CDR3 sequence reads: CASSAAGAPYNEQFF. For the CDR3, the DNA is TGTGCCAGCAGCGCGGCGGGAGCACCCTACAATGAGCAGTTCTTC.